This TCR beta chain was observed in a study of cytomegalovirus exposure and HLA in healthy donors. Points from the study as a whole: Researchers catalogued some 160 TCR beta chains as cytomegalovirus-associated. Reports credit the classifier with highly specific, highly sensitive diagnosis of cytomegalovirus status. There were a few CMV-associated chains whose specificity for CMV antigens was confirmed in vitro. Most TCR sequences were seen very rarely across donors, but some public TCRs occurred in many.

CDR3 length equals 14 residues. Looked up from germline, CDR1 is SGHRS and CDR2 is YFSETQ. Losses at the gene ends were 2 bases for V and 6 bases for J; bases not matched to a gene: 1. Sequencing was performed with immunoSEQ multiplex PCR; in TCRdb, only in-frame clones are kept and a portion is missing. The sample lists about 200,000 clones, about 81% occurring once. To note about this clone: The target antigen is unknown.

The receptor comes from a woman in her 30s in good health and CMV-seronegative. The chain couples TRBV5-1 to TRBJ1-4, with 10 bases identical to TRBD1. Material for sequencing was PBMCs. CDR3 nucleotide sequence: TGCGCCAGCAGCTTAGGGACAGGGGATGAAAAACTGTTTTTT. This encodes CASSLGTGDEKLFF.